This T cell receptor (beta chain) was identified in a study of control samples from healthy donors and cancer patients. Profiling relied on immunoSEQ multiplex PCR, and the TCRdb table lists in-frame clones only, not all of them. The sample includes around 51,000 clones, 80% of them seen just once. The CDR3 is 11 amino acids. CDR1 and CDR2 from the germline V gene are DFQATT and SNEGSKA (reference sequence). Between the trimmed V and J ends, which lost 3 bases and 8 bases, there was a span of 10 bases. The TCR sequence derives from an older man in good health. Material for sequencing was blood. This rearrangement joins TRBV20-1 to TRBJ1-2; a possible D gene is TRBD1 (5 bases). In DNA, the CDR3 is TGCAGTGCTAGTGACAGATTCGGCTACACCTTC. Translation: CSASDRFGYTF.